This T cell receptor beta chain is from a study of T cell repertoires in cytomegalovirus infection. Overall study context: Recently identified HLA-C-restricted CMV epitopes and well-studied HLA-B-restricted CMV epitopes were used by the study.

In its sample, this clonotype was seen many times. Its antigen is unidentified. CDR3 length: 17 amino acids. CDR1 is SGHVT and CDR2 is SQSDAQ in the germline V gene. V was pared by 5 bases and J by 3 bases, with 20 bases between. Each CDR3 protein is one row after TCRdb ran MiXCR on the reads. There are approximately 730,000 distinct CDR3 sequences in the sample; just under 30% occur only once, and around 13% lies in the top ten. This sequence was found in a human donor in good health (CMV status not recorded). Some clones in this sample may be carry-over from other donors' samples. This chain joins TRBV7-4 and TRBJ1-5, with a possible D match to TRBD1 (6 bases). The specimen was cultured CD8+ T cells from PBMCs, collected from culture after CMV antigen stimulation. This CDR3 reads CASSPPVRGFNNQPQHF. CDR3 sequence (DNA): TGTGCCAGCAGCCCACCGGTCAGGGGCTTCAACAATCAGCCCCAGCATTTT.